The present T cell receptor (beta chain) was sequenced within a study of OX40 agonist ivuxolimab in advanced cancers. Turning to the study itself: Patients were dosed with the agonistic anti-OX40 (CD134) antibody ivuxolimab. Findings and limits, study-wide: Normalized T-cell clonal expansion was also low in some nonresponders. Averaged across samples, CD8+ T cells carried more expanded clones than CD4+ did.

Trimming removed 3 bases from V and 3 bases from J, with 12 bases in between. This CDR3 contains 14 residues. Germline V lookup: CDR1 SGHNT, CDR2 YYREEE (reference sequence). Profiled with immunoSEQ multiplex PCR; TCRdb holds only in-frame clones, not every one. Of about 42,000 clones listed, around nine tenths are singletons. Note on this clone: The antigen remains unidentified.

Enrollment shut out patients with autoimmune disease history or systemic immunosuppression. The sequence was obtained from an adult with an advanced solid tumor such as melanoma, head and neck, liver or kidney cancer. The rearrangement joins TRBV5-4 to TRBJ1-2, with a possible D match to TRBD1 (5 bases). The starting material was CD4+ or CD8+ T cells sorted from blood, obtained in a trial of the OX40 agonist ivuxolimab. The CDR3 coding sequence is TGTGCCAGCAGCTCTAAGGGGCACGACTATGGCTACACCTTC. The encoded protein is CASSSKGHDYGYTF.